Listed below are T cell receptor beta chains from one sample, sequenced in a study of T cell changes during pregnancy in multiple sclerosis. The assay was immunoSEQ multiplex PCR, and TCRdb's table has in-frame clones only and misses some. The table shows over 55,000 clones, with around 93% occurring only once. The sequences come from peripheral blood, collected after pregnancy. Receptor source: a female donor with multiple sclerosis, enrolled in a pregnancy study. The CDR3 runs from the conserved cysteine through the conserved F or W.

J,V,CDR3
TRBJ2-7,TRBV23-1,CASSQITREGLHEQYF
TRBJ2-3,TRBV5-4,CASSLTGTGGFTDTQYF
TRBJ2-5,TRBV30,CAWSGSSPGTQYF
TRBJ2-7,TRBV27,CASSLSDGRYEQYF
TRBJ1-1,TRBV7-9,CASSLAGRVSEAFF
TRBJ2-5,TRBV18,CASSPGGETQYF
TRBJ2-3,TRBV9,CASSGAFGLGGSDTQYF
TRBJ1-1,TRBV9,CASSYLGQEYHNTEAFF
TRBJ2-5,TRBV4-2,CASSQRTSGNQETQYF
TRBJ1-2,TRBV2,CASTPDQRYTF
TRBJ2-7,TRBV7-2,CASSSPRIAGQYF
TRBJ2-7,TRBV11-2,CASSLDGGREQYF
TRBJ1-5,TRBV13,CASSLGGALAQPQHF
TRBJ1-1,TRBV4-2,CASSQEDRGLNTEAFF
TRBJ1-1,TRBV13,CASSLIGVDTEAFF
TRBJ2-1,TRBV11-3,CASSLGAGGGEQFF
TRBJ2-5,TRBV11-2,CASSLRGSETQYF
TRBJ2-3,TRBV4-3,CASSQGGLATDTQYF
TRBJ2-7,TRBV2,CASSEGRYEQYF
TRBJ2-3,TRBV7-8,CASSFLAGEAADTQYF
TRBJ1-3,TRBV9,CASSVGAGISGNTIYF
TRBJ2-1,TRBV11-2,CASSTGLAGVSEQFF
TRBJ1-4,TRBV28,CASSSPTTNEKLFF
TRBJ2-1,TRBV9,CASSVSTGVPNEQFF
TRBJ2-1,TRBV27,CASGGQSLGNEQFF
TRBJ2-7,TRBV7-3,CASSPQKRLAGPREQYF
TRBJ2-5,TRBV2,CASSRNLQQETQYF
TRBJ2-1,TRBV5-1,CASSLEREYNEQFF
TRBJ2-7,TRBV6-6,CASSPNDSYEQYF
TRBJ1-4,TRBV4-3,CASSQDPTGHNEKLFF
TRBJ2-2,TRBV18,CASSPPGGSLTGELFF
TRBJ2-3,TRBV7-3,CASSARQGAADTQYF
TRBJ2-7,TRBV4-1,CASSQPPLGSHEQYF